These 23 T cell receptor beta chains were all obtained from the same sample, sequenced in a study of blood T cell repertoires in COVID-19. The assay was immunoSEQ multiplex PCR, and TCRdb's table has in-frame clones only and misses some. Here the sample spans some 370,000 clones, about 90% being singletons. Source material: peripheral blood. These receptors were taken from a man between 18 and 35 years old with active or convalescent COVID-19.

This chain links TRBV30 with TRBJ1-2; TRBD1 matches 8 bases. The V and J ends lost 4 bases and 7 bases, in that order; junction bases with no gene match: 5. The germline CDR1 and CDR2 sequences are GTSNPN and SVGIG (reference sequence). The length of the CDR3 is 12 residues. CDR3 protein: CAWTDRGSGYTF. CDR3 in DNA: TGTGCCTGGACTGACAGGGGATCTGGCTACACCTTC.

This clone was seen a single time. The J gene is TRBJ2-1, the V gene TRBV9; possible D gene TRBD2, 6 bases. The germline V and J ends were trimmed by 1 base and 3 bases, with 11 bases remaining between them. Germline V CDR1 and CDR2: SGDLS, YYNGEE. CDR3 length equals 15 residues. In DNA form, the CDR3 reads TGTGCCAGCAGCGTACGGGCGGGACTCTACAATGAGCAGTTCTTC. It specifies CASSVRAGLYNEQFF.

This clone was found once. CDR3 loop: CASSLESGNTEAFF. The CDR3 DNA reads as TGTGCCAGCAGCTTAGAGTCCGGGAACACTGAAGCTTTCTTT. This chain joins TRBV11-2 and TRBJ1-1; D remains unclear. In germline, CDR1 is SGHAT, CDR2 FQNNGV. The V end lost 0 bases, the J end lost 1 base, and 6 bases lay between the germline ends. The CDR3 is 14 residues long.

In this sample, this clone turned up once. This sequence joins TRBV27 and TRBJ1-2; 11 bases fit TRBD1. This CDR3 comprises 13 residues. From germline, CDR1 is MNHEY and CDR2 SMNVEV (reference sequence). V dropped 8 bases and J dropped 4; count of bases not matched to a gene: 3. The CDR3 region is CASGDRGTYGYTF. The CDR3 nucleotides read TGTGCCAGCGGGGACAGGGGGACCTATGGCTACACCTTC.

The rearrangement uses TRBV7-2 and TRBJ1-5; a weak D match, TRBD1 (6 bases). Germline lookup yields CDR1 SGHTA and CDR2 FQGNSA. The germline V and J ends were trimmed by 6 bases and 5 bases, with 17 bases remaining between them. The CDR3 length is 15 residues. The CDR3 protein is CASRKGGQFDQPQHF. The CDR3 DNA is TGTGCCAGCAGAAAGGGTGGACAGTTTGATCAGCCCCAGCATTTT.

The chain carries TRBV5-1 and TRBJ1-3; no clear D gene. Between the trimmed V and J ends, which lost 0 bases and 3 bases, there was a span of 7 bases. The CDR3 contains 14 residues. CDR1 is SGHRS and CDR2 is YFSETQ in the germline V gene. CDR3 coding DNA: TGCGCCAGCAGCTTGGCGGAGGGTGGAAACACCATATATTTT. Translating gives CASSLAEGGNTIYF. Variable domain in full (rest from reference TRBV5-1 and TRBJ1-3): KAGVTQTPRYLIKTRGQQVTLSCSPISGHRSVSWYQQTPGQGLQFLFEYFSETQRNKGNFPGRFSGRQFSNSRSEMNVSTLELGDSALYLCASSLAEGGNTIYFGEGSWLTVV.

The chain recombines TRBV2 with TRBJ1-5; 9 nucleotides line up with TRBD1. This CDR3 is 18 amino acids long. Trimming removed 4 bases from V and 1 base from J; junction bases left unmatched: 11. Germline V CDR1 and CDR2: SNHLY, FYNNEI. The chain's CDR3 is CASSGLIGTGISNQPQHF. In nucleotides, the CDR3 is TGTGCCAGCAGTGGACTTATAGGGACAGGGATAAGCAATCAGCCCCAGCATTTT.

CDR3 DNA: TGTGCCAGCAGCTGGGGGCTAGCGGGAACTGGGGGGAACTACGAGCAGTACTTC. This gives the protein CASSWGLAGTGGNYEQYF. V gene TRBV7-2 combines with J gene TRBJ2-7, with 9 nucleotides matching TRBD2. The CDR3 runs to 18 residues. The germline CDR1 and CDR2 sequences are SGHTA and FQGNSA. J gave up 3 bases and V 4 bases, and 16 bases lay outside the gene matches.

The chain uses TRBV6-2 or TRBV6-3 and TRBJ2-3; tentatively, D is TRBD2 (5 bases). V lost 1 base, J lost 2 bases, and 10 bases lay in between. This CDR3 is built from 15 residues. Germline V gene sequence: CDR1 MNHEY, CDR2 SVGEGT. CDR3 sequence reads: CASSYFRGTTDTQYF. CDR3 DNA sequence: TGTGCCAGCAGTTACTTTCGGGGTACCACAGATACGCAGTATTTT.

The genes are TRBV12-3 or TRBV12-4 and TRBJ1-5; D uncertain. Trimming stripped 6 bases from V and 4 bases from J, with 10 bases between. This CDR3 contains 13 residues. CDR3 loop: CASSQAWNQPQHF. Here the CDR3 DNA reads TGTGCCAGCAGCCAAGCCTGGAATCAGCCCCAGCATTTT.

The V gene is TRBV5-6, the J gene TRBJ2-7, with a possible D match to TRBD1 (6 bases). The V end lost 5 bases, the J end lost 2 bases, and 11 bases lay between the germline ends. CDR1 and CDR2 (germline): SGHDT, YYEEEE. This CDR3 is 13 amino acids long. The CDR3 DNA reads TGTGCCAGCAGAATCAGGGGCGCCTACGAGCAGTACTTC. Translating gives CASRIRGAYEQYF.

As regards this clone: This specimen includes other DNA sequences encoding the same CDR3. This chain links TRBV3-1 (or the pseudogene TRBV3-2) with TRBJ1-2, with TRBD1 as a possible D gene (5 bases). CDR1 LGHDT and CDR2 YNNKEL come from the germline V gene (reference sequence). The CDR3 extends over 11 amino acids. Between the trimmed V and J ends, which lost 3 bases and 7 bases, there was a span of 6 bases. The CDR3 region has the DNA TGTGCCAGCAGCCAGGGGGGTGGCTACACCTTC. It encodes CASSQGGGYTF.

The table lists this clone with a count of one. This chain connects TRBV5-1 to TRBJ2-1; D is possibly TRBD2 (5 bases). The CDR3 contains 15 residues. Germline lookup yields CDR1 SGHRS and CDR2 YFSETQ. V lost 6 bases and J lost 0, with 13 bases in between. CDR3 region: CASNIGLGSYNEQFF. The CDR3 DNA sequence: TGCGCCAGCAATATCGGACTGGGCTCCTACAATGAGCAGTTCTTC. The full variable domain, completed using reference TRBV5-1 and TRBJ2-1, is KAGVTQTPRYLIKTRGQQVTLSCSPISGHRSVSWYQQTPGQGLQFLFEYFSETQRNKGNFPGRFSGRQFSNSRSEMNVSTLELGDSALYLCASNIGLGSYNEQFFGPGTRLTVL.

V and J are TRBV18 and TRBJ1-3; TRBD1 is a possible D gene (6 bases). Germline lookup yields CDR1 KGHSH and CDR2 LQKENI. This CDR3 comprises 15 residues. Trimming stripped 6 bases from V and 0 bases from J, with 12 bases between. DNA of the CDR3: TGTGCCAGCTCTGGGACATCTCACTCTGGAAACACCATATATTTT. Translated: CASSGTSHSGNTIYF.

The V gene is TRBV28, the J gene TRBJ1-5, with 7 nucleotides matching TRBD1. The CDR3 totals 15 residues. Germline CDR1 MDHEN, CDR2 SYDVKM. Trimming removed 5 bases from V and 0 bases from J; junction bases left unmatched: 4. CDR3 in amino acids: CASSPGTASNQPQHF. Here the CDR3 DNA reads TGTGCCAGCAGTCCAGGGACAGCTAGCAATCAGCCCCAGCATTTT.

The genes are TRBV6-6 and TRBJ2-5; D might be TRBD2 (6 bases). Germline CDR1 MNHNY, CDR2 SVGAGI (reference sequence). CDR3 length equals 15 residues. The V gene lost 7 bases and the J gene lost 2 bases, with 17 bases spanning the gap. CDR3 DNA: TGTGCCAGCACGAGGCGCGGGGCGCCTCAAGAGACCCAGTACTTC. Protein product: CASTRRGAPQETQYF.

V usage is TRBV29-1 and J usage is TRBJ2-1; D is undetermined. V gave up 6 bases and J gave up 4 bases, with 13 bases separating them. Germline V gene lookup returns CDR1 SQVTM and CDR2 ANQGSEA. CDR3 length: 13 residues. The CDR3 region is CSVHLTSYNEQFF. DNA for the CDR3: TGCAGCGTGCATTTGACATCATACAATGAGCAGTTCTTC.

The V gene is TRBV7-2, the J gene TRBJ1-1, with D tentatively TRBD1 (5 bases). The germline V and J ends were trimmed by 0 bases and 4 bases, with 12 bases remaining between them. Germline CDR1 and CDR2: SGHTA and FQGNSA. The CDR3 covers 15 residues. As DNA, the CDR3 is TGTGCCAGCAGCTTAGCTGGGCAGGGCGGCACTGAAGCTTTCTTT. Residues: CASSLAGQGGTEAFF.

The V call is TRBV6-6, the J call TRBJ1-5; possibly TRBD1 for D (6 bases). Germline-derived CDR1 and CDR2 are MNHNY and SVGAGI (reference sequence). V lost 5 bases and J lost 0, with 17 bases in between. The CDR3 sequence is 17 residues long. The CDR3 spells CASSQTVDSLSNQPQHF. CDR3 DNA sequence: TGTGCCAGCAGTCAGACCGTGGACAGTCTTAGCAATCAGCCCCAGCATTTT.

J is TRBJ1-3 and V is TRBV4-3, with a weak D call TRBD1 (6 bases). CDR1 is LGHNA, CDR2 YSLEER, per germline. This CDR3 spans 16 amino acids. The V gene lost 1 base and the J gene lost 3 bases, with 13 bases spanning the gap. The CDR3 DNA sequence: TGCGCCAGCAGCCAAGCCCTACAGGGTTTTGGAAACACCATATATTTT. Protein product: CASSQALQGFGNTIYF.

The chain joins TRBV6-5 to TRBJ2-3; 10 nucleotides line up with TRBD1. Germline V gene lookup returns CDR1 MNHEY and CDR2 SVGAGI. The CDR3 has 15 residues. V shed 6 bases, J shed 5 bases, and the junction held 8 bases outside the gene matches. The CDR3 loop reads CASSRGQGGRDTQYF. The CDR3 DNA sequence: TGTGCCAGCAGCCGCGGACAGGGGGGAAGAGATACGCAGTATTTT.

This clone was counted once. The chain couples TRBV30 to TRBJ1-6, with 8 bases aligning to TRBD1. The V gene end was trimmed by 3 bases and the J gene end by 8 bases; junction bases not matched to a gene: 6. Germline V gene sequence: CDR1 GTSNPN, CDR2 SVGIG (reference sequence). This CDR3 comprises 14 residues. CDR3 nucleotide sequence: TGTGCCTGGAGGGTGACAGGGGAGTATTCACCCCTCCACTTT. As protein: CAWRVTGEYSPLHF.

The chain employs TRBV6-5 and TRBJ1-4, with D possibly matching TRBD1 (6 bases). Trimming stripped 6 bases from V and 4 bases from J, with 15 bases between. The CDR3 spans 15 residues. CDR1 is MNHEY and CDR2 is SVGAGI in the germline V gene. The CDR3, as DNA: TGTGCCAGCAGCATCTCAGGGGTTATTAATGAAAAACTGTTTTTT. It specifies CASSISGVINEKLFF.